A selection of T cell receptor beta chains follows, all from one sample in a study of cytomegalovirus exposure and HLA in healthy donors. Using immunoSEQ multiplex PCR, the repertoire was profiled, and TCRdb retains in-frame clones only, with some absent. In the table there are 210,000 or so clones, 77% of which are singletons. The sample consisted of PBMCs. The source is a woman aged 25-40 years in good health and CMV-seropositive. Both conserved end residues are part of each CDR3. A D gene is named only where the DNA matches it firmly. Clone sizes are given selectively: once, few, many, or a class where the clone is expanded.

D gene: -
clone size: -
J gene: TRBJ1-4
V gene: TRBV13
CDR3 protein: CASSQGINEKLFF
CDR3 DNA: TGTGCCAGCAGCCAGGGGATCAATGAAAAACTGTTTTTT

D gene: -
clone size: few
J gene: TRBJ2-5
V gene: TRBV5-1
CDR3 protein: CASSSGVFGGLAKETQYF
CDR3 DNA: TGCGCCAGCAGCTCTGGGGTATTCGGGGGGCTGGCCAAGGAGACCCAGTACTTC

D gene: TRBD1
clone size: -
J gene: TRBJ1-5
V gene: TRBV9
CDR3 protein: CASSVGEGGFNQPQHF
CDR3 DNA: TGTGCCAGCAGCGTAGGCGAAGGGGGCTTCAATCAGCCCCAGCATTTT

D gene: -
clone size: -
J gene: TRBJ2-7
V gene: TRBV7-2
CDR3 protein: CASSSGGQESEQYF
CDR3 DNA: TGTGCCAGCAGCTCGGGGGGACAGGAGAGTGAGCAGTACTTC

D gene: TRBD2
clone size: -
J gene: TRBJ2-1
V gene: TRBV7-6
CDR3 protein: CASSLAFGLAGLANEQFF
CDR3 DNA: TGTGCCAGCAGCTTAGCGTTTGGGCTAGCGGGATTGGCTAATGAGCAGTTCTTC

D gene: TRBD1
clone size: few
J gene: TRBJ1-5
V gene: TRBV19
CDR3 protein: CASIGGGQGYYQPQHF
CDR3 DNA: TGTGCCAGTATCGGGGGAGGACAGGGTTACTATCAGCCCCAGCATTTT

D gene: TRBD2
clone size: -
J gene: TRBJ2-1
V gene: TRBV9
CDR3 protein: CASSALGGNNEQFF
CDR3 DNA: TGTGCCAGCAGCGCACTGGGGGGGAACAATGAGCAGTTCTTC

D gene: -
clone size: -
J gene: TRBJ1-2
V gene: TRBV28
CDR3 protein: CASSLSFHYGYTF
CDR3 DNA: TGTGCCAGCAGTCTATCATTCCACTATGGCTACACCTTC

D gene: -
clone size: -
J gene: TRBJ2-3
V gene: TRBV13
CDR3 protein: CASNKRALAPADTQYF
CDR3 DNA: TGTGCCAGCAACAAACGCGCACTAGCTCCGGCAGATACGCAGTATTTT

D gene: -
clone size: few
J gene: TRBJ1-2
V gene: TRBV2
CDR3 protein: CASKDGDTGVAYGYTF
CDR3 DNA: TGTGCCAGCAAGGATGGGGACACAGGTGTCGCCTATGGCTACACCTTC

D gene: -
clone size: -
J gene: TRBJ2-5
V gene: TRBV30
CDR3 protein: CAWSAGRNRGTQYF
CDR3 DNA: TGTGCCTGGAGTGCGGGGAGGAATAGGGGGACCCAGTACTTC

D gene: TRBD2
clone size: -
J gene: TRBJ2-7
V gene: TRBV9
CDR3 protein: CASSFRAGPSYEQYF
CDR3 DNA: TGTGCCAGCAGCTTCAGAGCGGGGCCTTCCTACGAGCAGTACTTC

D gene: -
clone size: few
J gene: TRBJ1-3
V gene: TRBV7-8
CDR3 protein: CASSLLSSGNTIYF
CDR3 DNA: TGTGCCAGCAGCTTACTCTCCTCTGGAAACACCATATATTTT

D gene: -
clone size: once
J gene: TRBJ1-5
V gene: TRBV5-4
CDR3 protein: CASSPDINSNQPQHF
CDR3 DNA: TGTGCCAGCAGCCCGGACATCAACAGCAATCAGCCCCAGCATTTT

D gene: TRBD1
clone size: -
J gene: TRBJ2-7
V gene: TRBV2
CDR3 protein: CASRENPGQGPYEQYF
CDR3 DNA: TGTGCCAGCAGAGAAAACCCGGGACAGGGCCCCTACGAGCAGTACTTC

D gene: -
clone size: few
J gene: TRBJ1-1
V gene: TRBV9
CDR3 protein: CASSEGNPGVSEAFF
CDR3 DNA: TGTGCCAGCAGCGAGGGGAATCCGGGAGTGTCTGAAGCTTTCTTT

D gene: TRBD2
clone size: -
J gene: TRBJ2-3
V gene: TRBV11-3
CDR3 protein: CASSPPGLAAWDTQYF
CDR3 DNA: TGTGCCAGCAGCCCGCCGGGACTAGCGGCCTGGGATACGCAGTATTTT

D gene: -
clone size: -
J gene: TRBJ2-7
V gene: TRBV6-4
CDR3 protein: CASSESLGDEQYF
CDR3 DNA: TGTGCCAGCAGTGAAAGTTTAGGGGACGAGCAGTACTTC

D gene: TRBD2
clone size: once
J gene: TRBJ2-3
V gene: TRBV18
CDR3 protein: CASSPATSGTSTDTQYF
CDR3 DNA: TGTGCCAGCTCACCCGCGACTAGCGGAACTAGCACAGATACGCAGTATTTT

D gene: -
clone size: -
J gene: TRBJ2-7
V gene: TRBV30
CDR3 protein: CAWSVTSYEQYF
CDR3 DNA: TGTGCCTGGAGTGTCACTAGCTACGAGCAGTACTTC

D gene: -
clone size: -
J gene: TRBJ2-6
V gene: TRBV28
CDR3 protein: CASNVGVVGANVLTF
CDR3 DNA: TGTGCCAGCAACGTGGGCGTCGTTGGGGCCAACGTCCTGACTTTC

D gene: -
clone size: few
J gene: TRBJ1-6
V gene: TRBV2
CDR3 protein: CASISGQYNSPLHF
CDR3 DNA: TGTGCCAGCATCTCGGGACAATATAATTCACCCCTCCACTTT

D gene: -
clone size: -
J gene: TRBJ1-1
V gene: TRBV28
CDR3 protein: CASSFYQGPAFF
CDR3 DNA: TGTGCCAGCAGTTTCTATCAGGGGCCGGCTTTCTTT

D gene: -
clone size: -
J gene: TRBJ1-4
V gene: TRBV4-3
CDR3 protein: CASSHEPGEGHEKLFF
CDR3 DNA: TGCGCCAGCAGCCATGAGCCCGGGGAGGGCCACGAAAAACTGTTTTTT

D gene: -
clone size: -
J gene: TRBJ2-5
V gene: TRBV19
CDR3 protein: CASSTTEETQYF
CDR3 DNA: TGTGCCAGTAGTACGACAGAAGAGACCCAGTACTTC

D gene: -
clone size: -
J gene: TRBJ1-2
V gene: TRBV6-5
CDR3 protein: CASSYSFQGNYGYTF
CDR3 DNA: TGTGCCAGCAGTTACTCGTTTCAGGGTAACTATGGCTACACCTTC

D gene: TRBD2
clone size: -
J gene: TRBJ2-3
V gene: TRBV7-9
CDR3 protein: CASSTLAGARTDTQYF
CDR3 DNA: TGTGCCAGCAGCACCCTAGCGGGGGCCCGCACAGATACGCAGTATTTT

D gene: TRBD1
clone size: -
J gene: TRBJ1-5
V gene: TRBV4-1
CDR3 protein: CASSQGLGAGGQPQHF
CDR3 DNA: TGCGCCAGCAGCCAAGGATTGGGAGCAGGGGGTCAGCCCCAGCATTTT

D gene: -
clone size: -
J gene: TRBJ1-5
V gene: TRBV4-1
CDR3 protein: CASSQGGGPLTNQPQHF
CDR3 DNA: TGCGCCAGCAGCCAAGGGGGGGGCCCCCTTACCAATCAGCCCCAGCATTTT

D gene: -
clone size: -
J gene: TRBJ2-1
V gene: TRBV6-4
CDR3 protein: CASSVGDFENEQFF
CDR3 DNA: TGTGCCAGCAGTGTGGGCGATTTTGAAAATGAGCAGTTCTTC

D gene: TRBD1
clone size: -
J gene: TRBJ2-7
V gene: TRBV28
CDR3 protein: CASSFRDRPSYEQYF
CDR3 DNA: TGTGCCAGCAGTTTCCGGGACAGACCTTCCTACGAGCAGTACTTC

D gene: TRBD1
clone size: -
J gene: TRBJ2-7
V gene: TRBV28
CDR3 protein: CASSARQGRHYEQYF
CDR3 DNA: TGTGCCAGCAGTGCTCGACAGGGAAGGCACTACGAGCAGTACTTC

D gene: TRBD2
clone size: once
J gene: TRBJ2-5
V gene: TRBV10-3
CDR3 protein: CAIRLAGTETQYF
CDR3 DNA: TGTGCCATTCGACTAGCGGGAACAGAGACCCAGTACTTC

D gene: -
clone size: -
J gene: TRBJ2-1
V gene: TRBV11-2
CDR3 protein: CASSLDFNEQFF
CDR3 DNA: TGTGCCAGCAGCTTGGACTTCAATGAGCAGTTCTTC

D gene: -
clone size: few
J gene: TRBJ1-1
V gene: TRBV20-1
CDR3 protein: CRGTGNTEAFF
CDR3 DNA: TGCAGGGGGACTGGGAACACTGAAGCTTTCTTT

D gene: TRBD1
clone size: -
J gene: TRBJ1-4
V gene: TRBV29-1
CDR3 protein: CSVTGGSSNEKLFF
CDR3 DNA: TGCAGCGTTACAGGGGGTTCGTCTAATGAAAAACTGTTTTTT

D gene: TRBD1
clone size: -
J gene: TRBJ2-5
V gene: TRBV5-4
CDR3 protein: CASSLEGTGKETQYF
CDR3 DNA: TGTGCCAGCAGCTTGGAGGGGACAGGGAAAGAGACCCAGTACTTC

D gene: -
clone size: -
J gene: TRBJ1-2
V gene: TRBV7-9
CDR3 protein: CASSLAIGTGNMGWYGYTF
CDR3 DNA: TGTGCCAGCAGCTTAGCGATCGGCACAGGGAACATGGGATGGTATGGCTACACCTTC

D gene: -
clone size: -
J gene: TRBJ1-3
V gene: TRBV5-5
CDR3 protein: CASSLGAYSGNTIYF
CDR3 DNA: TGTGCCAGCAGCTTGGGGGCATACTCTGGAAACACCATATATTTT

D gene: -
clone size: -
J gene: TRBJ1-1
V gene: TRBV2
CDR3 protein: CASRQRGMFTEAFF
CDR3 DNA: TGTGCCAGCAGGCAGCGGGGTATGTTCACTGAAGCTTTCTTT

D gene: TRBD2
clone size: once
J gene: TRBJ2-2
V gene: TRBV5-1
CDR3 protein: CASSLSTGPAGRGTGELFF
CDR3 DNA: TGCGCCAGCAGCTTGTCCACGGGTCCAGCGGGGCGGGGGACCGGGGAGCTGTTTTTT